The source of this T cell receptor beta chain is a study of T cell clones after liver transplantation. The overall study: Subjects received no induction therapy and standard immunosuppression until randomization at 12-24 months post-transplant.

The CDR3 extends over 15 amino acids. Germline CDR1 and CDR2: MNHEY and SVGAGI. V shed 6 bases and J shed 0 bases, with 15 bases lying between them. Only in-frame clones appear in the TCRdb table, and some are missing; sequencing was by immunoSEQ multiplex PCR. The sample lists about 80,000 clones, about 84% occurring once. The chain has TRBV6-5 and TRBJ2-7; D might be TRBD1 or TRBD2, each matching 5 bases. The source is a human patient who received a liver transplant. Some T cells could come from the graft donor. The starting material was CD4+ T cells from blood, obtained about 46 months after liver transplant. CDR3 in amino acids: CASRPGRFSSYEQYF. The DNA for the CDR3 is TGTGCCAGCAGGCCGGGACGCTTCAGCTCCTACGAGCAGTACTTC.